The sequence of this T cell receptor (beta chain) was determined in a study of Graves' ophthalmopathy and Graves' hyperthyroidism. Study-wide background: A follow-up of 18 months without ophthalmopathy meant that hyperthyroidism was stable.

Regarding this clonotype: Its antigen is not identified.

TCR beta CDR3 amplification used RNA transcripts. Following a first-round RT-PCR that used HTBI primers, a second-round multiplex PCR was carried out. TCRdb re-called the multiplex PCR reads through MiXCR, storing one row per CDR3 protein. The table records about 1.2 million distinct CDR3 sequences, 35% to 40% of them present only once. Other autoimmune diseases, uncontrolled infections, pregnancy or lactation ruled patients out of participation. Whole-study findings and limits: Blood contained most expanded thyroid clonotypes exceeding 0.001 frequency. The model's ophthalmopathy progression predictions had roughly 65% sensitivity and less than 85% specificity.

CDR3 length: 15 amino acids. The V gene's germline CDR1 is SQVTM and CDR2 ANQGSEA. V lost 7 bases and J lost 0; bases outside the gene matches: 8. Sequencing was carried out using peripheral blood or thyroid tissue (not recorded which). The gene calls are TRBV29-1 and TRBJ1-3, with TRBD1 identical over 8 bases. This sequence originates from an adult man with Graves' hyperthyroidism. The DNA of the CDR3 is TGCAGCGCCGACAGGGGAACGAGCTCTGGAAACACCATATATTTT. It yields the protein CSADRGTSSGNTIYF.